This T cell receptor (beta chain) came from a study of regulatory T cells in long-lasting Graves disease. The CDR3 runs to 14 residues. The germline V gene has CDR1 MNHEY and CDR2 SMNVEV (reference sequence). Trimming at V came to 5 bases and at J to 4 bases, leaving 5 bases not matched to a gene. Specified time point: persistent/refractory GD, antithyroid drugs over 5 years with positive TRAb. RNA extracted from PBMCs served as the sequencing template. To make TCR beta libraries, researchers used iRepertoire HTBI primers and Arm-PCR of CDR3 regions. TCRdb re-called the multiplex PCR reads with MiXCR, one entry per CDR3 protein. The sample has a few hundred thousand distinct CDR3 sequences, roughly a fifth seen once.

This specimen consisted of peripheral blood mononuclear cells (PBMCs), obtained when the disease was refractory, from a patient treated with antithyroid drugs. J is TRBJ2-5 and V is TRBV27; 9 bases are a match to TRBD1. The source of this sequence is a female donor with Graves disease. CDR3 in amino acids: CASSGTGWGETQYF. The DNA for the CDR3 is TGTGCCAGCAGTGGGACAGGGTGGGGAGAGACCCAGTACTTC.